The sequence of this T cell receptor (beta chain) was determined in a study of T-cell reconstitution after alpha-beta-depleted transplantation in children. A TCRbeta library incorporating unique molecular identifiers was prepared. MiXCR, run by TCRdb on the PCR reads, gives a single entry per CDR3 protein. The sample lists roughly 200,000 distinct CDR3 sequences, 13% to 15% occurring once. The table lists this clonotype with many counts. The starting material was PBMCs from the stem cell graft donor, obtained from the stem cell graft. This receptor was identified in a human donor who donated a stem cell graft to a child with acute lymphoblastic leukemia.

CDR3 in DNA: TGCAGCGTTGATGGAGGGACAGGGGGTAGTGGGCAGTACTTC. As protein: CSVDGGTGGSGQYF. The chain carries TRBV29-1 and TRBJ2-7, with 11 nucleotides matching TRBD1. The length of the CDR3 is 14 residues. J lost 9 bases, V lost 3 bases, and 10 bases had no gene match. The V gene's germline CDR1 is SQVTM and CDR2 ANQGSEA.